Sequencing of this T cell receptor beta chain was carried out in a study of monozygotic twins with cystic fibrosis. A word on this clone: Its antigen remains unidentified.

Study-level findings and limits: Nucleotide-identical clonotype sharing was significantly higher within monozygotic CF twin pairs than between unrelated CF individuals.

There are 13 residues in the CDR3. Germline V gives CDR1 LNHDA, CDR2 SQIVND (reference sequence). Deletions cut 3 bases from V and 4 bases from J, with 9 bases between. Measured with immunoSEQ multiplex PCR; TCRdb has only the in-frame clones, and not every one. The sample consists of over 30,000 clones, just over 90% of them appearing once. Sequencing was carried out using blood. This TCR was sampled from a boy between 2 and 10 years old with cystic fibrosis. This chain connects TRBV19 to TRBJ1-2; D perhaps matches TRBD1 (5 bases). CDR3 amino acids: CASSIGQGYGYTF. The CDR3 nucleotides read TGTGCCAGTAGTATCGGGCAGGGCTATGGCTACACCTTC.